This record covers a single TCR beta chain. Its cognate antigen is unknown. The record originates from a study of T-cell memory formation after mild COVID-19. The study's findings and limits: Clones that contracted clustered mainly in CM and EM if CD4+ and in EMRA if CD8+.

A single record per CDR3 protein comes from TCRdb applying MiXCR to the 5' RACE reads. The sample includes around 300,000 distinct CDR3 sequences, about an eighth of them seen just once. Trimming at V came to 4 bases and at J to 6 bases, leaving 5 bases not matched to a gene. Germline-derived CDR1 and CDR2 are SNHLY and FYNNEI. The CDR3 sequence is 13 residues long. The receptor comes from a man aged 18 to 29 who had mild COVID-19 (a few samples of this study predate the infection). Cell type and time point are not known. The rearrangement uses TRBV2 and TRBJ1-2, with 7 bases that match TRBD1. Material: PBMCs or a T cell subset sorted from them (not recorded which). DNA for the CDR3: TGTGCCAGCAGTGTCGACAGGGAGGATGGCTACACCTTC. It codes for CASSVDREDGYTF. The whole variable domain, remainder taken from reference TRBV2 and TRBJ1-2, is EPEVTQTPSHQVTQMGQEVILRCVPISNHLYFYWYRQILGQKVEFLVSFYNNEISEKSEIFDDQFSVERPDGSNFTLKIRSTKLEDSAMYFCASSVDREDGYTFGSGTRLTVV.